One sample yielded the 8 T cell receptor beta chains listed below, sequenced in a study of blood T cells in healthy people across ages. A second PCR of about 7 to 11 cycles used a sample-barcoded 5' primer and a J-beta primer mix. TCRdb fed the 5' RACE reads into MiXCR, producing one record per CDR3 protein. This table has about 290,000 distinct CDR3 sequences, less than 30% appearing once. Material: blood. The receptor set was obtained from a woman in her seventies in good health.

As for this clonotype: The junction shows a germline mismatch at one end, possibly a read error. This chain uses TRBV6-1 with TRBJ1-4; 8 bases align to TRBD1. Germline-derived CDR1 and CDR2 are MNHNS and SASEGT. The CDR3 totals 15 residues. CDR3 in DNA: TGTGCCGGCAGCGCAGACAGGGGACCAAATGAAAAACTGTTTTTT. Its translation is CAGSADRGPNEKLFF.

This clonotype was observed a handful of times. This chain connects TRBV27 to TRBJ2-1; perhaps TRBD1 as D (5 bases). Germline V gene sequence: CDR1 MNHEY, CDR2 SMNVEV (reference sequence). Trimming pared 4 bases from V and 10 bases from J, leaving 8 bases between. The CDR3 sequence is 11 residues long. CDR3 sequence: CASSYGAEQFF. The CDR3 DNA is TGTGCCAGCAGTTATGGGGCCGAGCAGTTCTTC.

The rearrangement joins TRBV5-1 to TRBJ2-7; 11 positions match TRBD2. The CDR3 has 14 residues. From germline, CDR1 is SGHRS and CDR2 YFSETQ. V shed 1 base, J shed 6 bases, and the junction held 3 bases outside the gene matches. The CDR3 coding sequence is TGCGCCAGCAGCTTGTGGGGGACTAGCGGCGAGCAGTACGTC. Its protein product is CASSLWGTSGEQYV.

Here the CDR3 reads CSVPLLAEGGNEQFF. The CDR3 DNA is TGCAGCGTCCCATTGCTAGCGGAAGGAGGGAATGAGCAGTTCTTC. V usage is TRBV29-1 and J usage is TRBJ2-5; 7 positions agree with TRBD2. The J call may be wrong; the DNA end is better matched by TRBJ2-1. The CDR3 has 15 amino acids. Per germline, CDR1 SQVTM and CDR2 ANQGSEA.

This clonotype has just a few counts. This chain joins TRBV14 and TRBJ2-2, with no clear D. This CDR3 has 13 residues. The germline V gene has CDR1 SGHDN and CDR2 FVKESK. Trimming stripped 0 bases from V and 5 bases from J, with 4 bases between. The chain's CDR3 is CASSQELTGELFF. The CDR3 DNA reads TGTGCCAGCAGCCAAGAGCTTACCGGGGAGCTGTTTTTT. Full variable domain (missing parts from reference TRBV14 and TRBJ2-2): EAGVTQFPSHSVIEKGQTVTLRCDPISGHDNLYWYRRVMGKEIKFLLHFVKESKQDESGMPNNRFLAERTGGTYSTLKVQPAELEDSGVYFCASSQELTGELFFGEGSRLTVL.

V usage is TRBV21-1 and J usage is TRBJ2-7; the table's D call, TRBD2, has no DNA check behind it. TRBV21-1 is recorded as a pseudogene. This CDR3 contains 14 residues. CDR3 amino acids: CASRQREVSCEQYF. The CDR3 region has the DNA TGTGCCAGCAGGCAGCGGGAGGTCTCCTGCGAGCAGTACTTC.

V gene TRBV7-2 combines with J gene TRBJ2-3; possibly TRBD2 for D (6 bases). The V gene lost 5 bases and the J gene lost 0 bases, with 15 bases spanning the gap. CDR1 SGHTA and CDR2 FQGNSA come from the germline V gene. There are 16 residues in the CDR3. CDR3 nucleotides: TGTGCCAGCAGCCCCTTGGGGGGATTCAGCACAGATACGCAGTATTTT. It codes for CASSPLGGFSTDTQYF.

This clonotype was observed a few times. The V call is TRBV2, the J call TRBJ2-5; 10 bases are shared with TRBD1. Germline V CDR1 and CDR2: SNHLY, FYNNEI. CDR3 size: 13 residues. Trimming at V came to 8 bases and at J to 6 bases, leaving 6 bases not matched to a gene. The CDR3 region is CASGSGQGKTQYF. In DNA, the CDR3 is TGTGCCAGCGGTTCGGGACAGGGGAAGACCCAGTACTTC.